This TCR beta chain is drawn from a study of CD8 T cells in Susac syndrome. Broader study findings: The authors acknowledged that the study's TCR sequencing and HLA analysis involved relatively few individuals.

The CDR3 totals 17 residues. V dropped 5 bases and J dropped 5; count of bases not matched to a gene: 13. Germline V gene sequence: CDR1 SGHAT, CDR2 FQNNGV. Points on this clonotype: What it recognizes is unknown.

RNA, at about 0.45 to 1 ug, was reverse transcribed with random hexamers. Each CDR3 protein gets one entry after TCRdb re-called the immunoSEQ multiplex PCR reads with MiXCR. The sample consists of about 300,000 distinct CDR3 sequences, 89% of them appearing once. Sequencing targeted TCR beta in T cells from blood (CD8+ and CD4+). The multiple sclerosis control group consisted of treatment-naive patients whose relapsing-remitting disease, which was either stable or active, fulfilled revised McDonald criteria. Negative isolation yielded CD4+ and CD8+ T cells, and FACS enriched TEMRA cells. The TCR comes from a human donor with multiple sclerosis. The material sequenced was CD8+ T cells from PBMCs. V and J are TRBV11-2 and TRBJ2-3; TRBD2 agrees at 10 bases. This chain's CDR3 is CASSPGWSGGAEDTQYF. The CDR3 DNA follows: TGTGCCAGCAGCCCTGGGTGGAGCGGGGGGGCGGAAGATACGCAGTATTTT.